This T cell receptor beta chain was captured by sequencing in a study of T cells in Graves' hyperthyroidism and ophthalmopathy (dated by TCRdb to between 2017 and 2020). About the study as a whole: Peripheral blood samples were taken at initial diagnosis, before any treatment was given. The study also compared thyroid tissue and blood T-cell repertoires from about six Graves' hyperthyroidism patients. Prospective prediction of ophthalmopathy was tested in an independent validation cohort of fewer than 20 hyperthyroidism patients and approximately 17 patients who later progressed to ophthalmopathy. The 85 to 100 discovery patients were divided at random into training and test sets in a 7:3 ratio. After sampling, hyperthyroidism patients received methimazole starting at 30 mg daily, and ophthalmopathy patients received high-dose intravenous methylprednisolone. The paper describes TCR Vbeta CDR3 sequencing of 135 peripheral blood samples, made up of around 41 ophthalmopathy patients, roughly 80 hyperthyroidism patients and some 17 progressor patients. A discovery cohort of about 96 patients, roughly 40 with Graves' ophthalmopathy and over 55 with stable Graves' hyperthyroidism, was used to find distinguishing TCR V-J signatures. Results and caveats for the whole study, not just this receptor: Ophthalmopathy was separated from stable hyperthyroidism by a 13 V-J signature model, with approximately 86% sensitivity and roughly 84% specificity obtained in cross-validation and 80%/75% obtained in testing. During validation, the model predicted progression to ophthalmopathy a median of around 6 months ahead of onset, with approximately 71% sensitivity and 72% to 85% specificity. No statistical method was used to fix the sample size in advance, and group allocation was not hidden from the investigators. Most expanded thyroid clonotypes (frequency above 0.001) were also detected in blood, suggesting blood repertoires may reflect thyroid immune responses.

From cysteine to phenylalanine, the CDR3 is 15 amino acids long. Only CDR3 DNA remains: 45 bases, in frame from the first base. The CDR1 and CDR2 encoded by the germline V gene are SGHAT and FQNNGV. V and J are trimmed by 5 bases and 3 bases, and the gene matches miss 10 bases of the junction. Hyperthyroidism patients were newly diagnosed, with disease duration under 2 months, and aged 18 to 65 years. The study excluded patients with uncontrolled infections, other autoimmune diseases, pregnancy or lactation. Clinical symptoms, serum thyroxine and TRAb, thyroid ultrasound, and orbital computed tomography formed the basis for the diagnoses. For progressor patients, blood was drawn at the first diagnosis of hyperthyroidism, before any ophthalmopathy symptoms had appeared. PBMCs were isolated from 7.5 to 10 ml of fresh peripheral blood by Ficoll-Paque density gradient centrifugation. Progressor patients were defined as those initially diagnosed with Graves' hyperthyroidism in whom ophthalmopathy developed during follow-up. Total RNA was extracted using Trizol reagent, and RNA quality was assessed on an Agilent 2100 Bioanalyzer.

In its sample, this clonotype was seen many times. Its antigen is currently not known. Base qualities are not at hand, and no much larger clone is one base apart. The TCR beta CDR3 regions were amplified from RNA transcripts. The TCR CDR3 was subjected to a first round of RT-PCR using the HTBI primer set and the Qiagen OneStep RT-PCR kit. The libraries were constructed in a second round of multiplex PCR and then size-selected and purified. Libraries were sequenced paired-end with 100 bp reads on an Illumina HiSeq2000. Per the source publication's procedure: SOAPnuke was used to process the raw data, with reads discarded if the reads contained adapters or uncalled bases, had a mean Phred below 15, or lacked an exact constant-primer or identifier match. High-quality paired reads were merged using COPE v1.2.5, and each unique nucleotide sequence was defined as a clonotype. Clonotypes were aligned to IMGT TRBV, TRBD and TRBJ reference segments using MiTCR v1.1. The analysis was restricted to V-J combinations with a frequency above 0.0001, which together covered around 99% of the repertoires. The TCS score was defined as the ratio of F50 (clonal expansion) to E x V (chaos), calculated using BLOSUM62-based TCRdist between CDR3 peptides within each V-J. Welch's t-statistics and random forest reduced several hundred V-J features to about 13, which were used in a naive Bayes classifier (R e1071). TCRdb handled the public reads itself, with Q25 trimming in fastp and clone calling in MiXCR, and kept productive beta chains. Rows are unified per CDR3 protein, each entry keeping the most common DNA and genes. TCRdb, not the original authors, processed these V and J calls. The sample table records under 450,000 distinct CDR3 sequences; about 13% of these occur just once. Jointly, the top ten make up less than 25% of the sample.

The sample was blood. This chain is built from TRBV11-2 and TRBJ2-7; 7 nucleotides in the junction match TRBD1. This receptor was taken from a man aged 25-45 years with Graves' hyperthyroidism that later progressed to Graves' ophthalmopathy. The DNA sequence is TGTGCCAGCAGCGTTCAGGGACAGAAAAGCTACGAGCAGTACTTC. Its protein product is CASSVQGQKSYEQYF.